The text below deals with one T cell receptor (beta chain). Antigen specificity is unknown. The record originates from a study of cytomegalovirus exposure and HLA in healthy donors. Study-wide results and limits: Based on reports, TCR beta sequences accurately predicted HLA-A and HLA-B alleles for most subjects.

V was cut by 6 bases and J by 6 bases, with 14 bases left in between. Germline CDR1 reads SGHNT; CDR2 reads YENEEA. The length of the CDR3 is 13 residues. PCR amplification relied on 60 Vbeta primers (plus 13 Jbeta primers). Repertoires were generated with immunoSEQ multiplex PCR, while TCRdb's copy carries only in-frame clones and drops some. The sample totals fewer than 200,000 clones. This clonotype was obtained from a man in his thirties or forties in good health and CMV-seronegative. The specimen sequenced was PBMCs. V and J are TRBV11-3 and TRBJ1-2; D perhaps matches TRBD1 (5 bases). The CDR3 here is CASREGTRDGYTF. In nucleotides, the CDR3 is TGTGCCAGCAGAGAGGGGACTCGGGATGGCTACACCTTC.